This T cell receptor (beta chain) is drawn from a study of glioma-infiltrating T cells after dendritic cell vaccination. Method: immunoSEQ multiplex PCR; TCRdb's copy keeps in-frame clones and lacks some. The sample carries tens of thousands of clones, roughly four fifths recorded once. The CDR3 runs 16 residues. Deletions cut 8 bases from V and 2 bases from J, with 22 bases between. Germline assignment: CDR1 ENHRY and CDR2 SYGVKD. Sample: blood, taken before dendritic cell vaccination. The genes are TRBV10-3 and TRBJ2-7, with D possibly TRBD2 on 5 matching bases. This TCR was recovered from a human donor with glioblastoma. In nucleotides, the CDR3 is TGTGCCATCGGTCCTAGCAGCCCCTCAGGTCCCTACGAGCAGTACTTC. This codes for CAIGPSSPSGPYEQYF.